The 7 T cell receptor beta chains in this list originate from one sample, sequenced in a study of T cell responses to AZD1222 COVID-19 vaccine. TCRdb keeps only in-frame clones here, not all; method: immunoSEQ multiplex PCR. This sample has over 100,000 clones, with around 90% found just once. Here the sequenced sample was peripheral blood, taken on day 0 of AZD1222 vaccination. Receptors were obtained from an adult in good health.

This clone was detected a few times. The CDR3 loop reads CASSLGGTQGETQYF. For the CDR3, the DNA is TGCGCCAGCAGCTTGGGAGGGACGCAGGGAGAGACCCAGTACTTC. This sequence joins TRBV5-1 and TRBJ2-5; D tentatively reads TRBD1 or TRBD2 (5 bases each). The CDR3 is made up of 15 amino acids. Germline CDR1 SGHRS, CDR2 YFSETQ. V was pared by 0 bases and J by 4 bases, with 13 bases between.

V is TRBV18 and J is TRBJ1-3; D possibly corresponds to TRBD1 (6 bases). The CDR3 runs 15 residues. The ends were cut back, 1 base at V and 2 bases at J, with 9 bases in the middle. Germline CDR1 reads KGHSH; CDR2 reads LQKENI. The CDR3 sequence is CASSPLAGAGNTIYF. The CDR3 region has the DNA TGTGCCAGCTCACCACTGGCAGGGGCTGGAAACACCATATATTTT.

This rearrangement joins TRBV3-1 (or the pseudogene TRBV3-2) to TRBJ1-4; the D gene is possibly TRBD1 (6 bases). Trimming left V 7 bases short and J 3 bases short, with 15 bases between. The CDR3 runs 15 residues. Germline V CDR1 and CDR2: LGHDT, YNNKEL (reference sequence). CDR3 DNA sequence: TGTGCCAGCACCCCGGAGGGACACTCTAATGAAAAACTGTTTTTT. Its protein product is CASTPEGHSNEKLFF.

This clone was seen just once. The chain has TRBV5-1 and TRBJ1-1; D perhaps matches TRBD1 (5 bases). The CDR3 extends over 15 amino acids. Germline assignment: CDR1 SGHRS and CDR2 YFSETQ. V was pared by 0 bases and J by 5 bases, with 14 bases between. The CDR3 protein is CASSLAGGRETEAFF. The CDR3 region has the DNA TGCGCCAGCAGCTTGGCTGGGGGAAGGGAGACTGAAGCTTTCTTT.

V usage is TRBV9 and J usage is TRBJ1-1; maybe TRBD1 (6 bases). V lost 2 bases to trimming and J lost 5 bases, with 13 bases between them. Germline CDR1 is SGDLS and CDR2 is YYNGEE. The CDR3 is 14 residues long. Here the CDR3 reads CASSVGGRRTEAFF. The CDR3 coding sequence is TGTGCCAGCAGCGTTGGGGGGCGAAGGACTGAAGCTTTCTTT.

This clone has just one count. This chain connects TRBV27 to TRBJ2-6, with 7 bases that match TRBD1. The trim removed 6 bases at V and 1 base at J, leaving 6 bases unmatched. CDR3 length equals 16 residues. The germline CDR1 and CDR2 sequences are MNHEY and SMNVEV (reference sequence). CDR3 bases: TGTGCCAGCAGGTGGACAGGCGAATCTGGGGCCAACGTCCTGACTTTC. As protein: CASRWTGESGANVLTF.

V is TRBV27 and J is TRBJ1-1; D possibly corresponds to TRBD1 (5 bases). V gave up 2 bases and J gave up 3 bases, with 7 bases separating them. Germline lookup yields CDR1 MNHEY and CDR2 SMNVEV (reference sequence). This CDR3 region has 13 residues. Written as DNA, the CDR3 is TGTGCCAGCAGTTTAGCAGGGTACACTGAAGCTTTCTTT. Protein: CASSLAGYTEAFF.